Sequencing of this TCR beta chain was carried out in a study of cytomegalovirus exposure and HLA in healthy donors. Findings and caveats of the study: Presence/absence results assume similar sequencing depth per donor, which may not hold. The study listed some 160 cytomegalovirus-associated TCR beta chains. A later analysis found common viral pathogens apparently linked to several of the most significant clusters.

This clone has only one observation. Its antigen is undetermined. Primers: 60 Vbeta forward and 13 Jbeta reverse. The repertoire was sequenced with immunoSEQ multiplex PCR; TCRdb's copy has only in-frame clones and lacks some. The profile shows around 100,000 clones, 70% of them singletons. Germline V lookup: CDR1 SQVTM, CDR2 ANQGSEA. V shed 7 bases, J shed 1 base, and the junction held 12 bases outside the gene matches. The CDR3 sequence is 16 residues long. Sequences were obtained from PBMCs. The sequence was obtained from a man aged 25 to 40 in good health and CMV-seropositive. The rearrangement uses TRBV29-1 and TRBJ2-3, with TRBD1 matching 9 bases. The CDR3, as DNA: TGCAGCGGCGGGCGGGGGACAGGGTACGGCACAGATACGCAGTATTTT. As protein: CSGGRGTGYGTDTQYF.